This T cell receptor (beta chain) is from a study of Ad26.COV2.S vaccination and SARS-CoV-2 variants. For the study at large: In the COV1001 trial, the donor was in the Ad26.COV2.S arm. Each vaccinee took Ad26.COV2.S intramuscularly, once or twice 56 days apart.

The count of this clone is one. Antigen specificity is unknown. Treatment denoted: some 20 received Ad26.COV2.S at low or high dose, single or two shots; about five received placebo; per-sample allocation not given. Collection of samples fell on day 63 after the first vaccine or placebo injection. From germline, CDR1 is MDHEN and CDR2 SYDVKM. V shed 6 bases and J shed 10 bases, with 12 bases lying between them. The CDR3 has 11 residues. Study findings and constraints: Spike-specific TCR breadth ran higher among vaccine recipients than placebo recipients. Considerable breadth of spike-specific CD8+ and CD4+ T cell responses has reportedly been documented following vaccination.

Profiling relied on immunoSEQ multiplex PCR, and the TCRdb table lists in-frame clones only, not all of them. The table has 500,000 or so clones, roughly 89% seen once. The chain has TRBV28 and TRBJ1-1; D is unclear. The sequence was collected from a person aged 18 to 59 who received the Ad26.COV2.S COVID-19 vaccine or a placebo. Sequences were derived from peripheral blood, sampled in a trial of Ad26.COV2.S vaccine versus placebo. The chain's CDR3 is CASRGPRGAFF. CDR3 bases: TGTGCCAGCAGAGGTCCGCGGGGAGCTTTCTTT.